This TCR beta chain is drawn from a study of shared clonotypes between healthy human individuals. Naive CD45RA+ and memory CD45RA-negative subsets were split from CD4+ cells. Repertoires were generated with immunoSEQ multiplex PCR, while TCRdb's copy carries only in-frame clones and drops some. This sample has roughly 2 million clones; about 95% occur once, and the top ten carry more than 0.1%. Input material: naive CD4+ T cells sorted from blood. Subset of the sample: CD45RA+ positively selected. The clonotype was recovered from a man younger than 30 in good health.

CDR3 amino acids: CAITSGSGNTIYF. Written as DNA, the CDR3 is TGTGCCATCACGTCTGGCTCTGGAAACACCATATATTTT. V is TRBV10-3 and J is TRBJ1-3; D is undetermined. CDR3 length equals 13 residues. The germline CDR1 and CDR2 sequences are ENHRY and SYGVKD. V was trimmed by 7 bases and J by 0 bases, leaving 7 bases between them.